This entry describes one TCR beta chain. Antigen specificity is unknown. This table comes from immunoSEQ multiplex PCR, and its TCRdb copy is limited to in-frame clones, with some not included. This sample has approximately 41,000 clones, with around four fifths found just once. The sample is drawn from a study of CD4 T cells in relation to SARS-CoV-2 and coronaviruses. V was clipped by 5 bases and J by 7 bases; unmatched bases: 6. The CDR3 length is 14 residues. Germline V gene lookup returns CDR1 PRHDT and CDR2 FYEKMQ (reference sequence). The sequence came from an adult with COVID-19. Specimen: memory CD4+ T cells from PBMCs, cultured in vitro. This chain links TRBV13 with TRBJ1-4; the match to TRBD1 covers 8 bases. This chain's CDR3 is CASSARTGTEKLFF. CDR3 DNA sequence: TGTGCCAGCAGCGCCAGGACAGGGACTGAAAAACTGTTTTTT.